The 9 T cell receptor beta chains presented below share a single source sample, sequenced in a study of T cells in Graves' hyperthyroidism and ophthalmopathy. RNA transcripts served as the template for amplifying TCR beta CDR3 regions. In the first-round RT-PCR of the TCR CDR3, the HTBI primer set was used. TCRdb independently ran MiXCR on the multiplex PCR reads; one entry per CDR3 protein. The sample holds roughly 380,000 distinct CDR3 sequences, approximately 19% seen once. Sequences were obtained from blood. These receptor sequences come from a woman between 18 and 29 years old with Graves' hyperthyroidism.

This clonotype was counted ten times or more. The chain carries TRBV7-2 and TRBJ1-5, with D hard to call. Germline V gives CDR1 SGHTA, CDR2 FQGNSA. The CDR3 is made up of 13 amino acids. The V and J ends lost 5 bases and 4 bases respectively, with 9 bases between them. Here the CDR3 DNA reads TGTGCCAGCAGCCTGAACCTGAATCAGCCCCAGCATTTT. Protein: CASSLNLNQPQHF.

This clonotype was counted many times. The chain recombines TRBV4-1 with TRBJ2-7, with TRBD1 matching 7 bases. V trimming: 4 bases; J trimming: 4 bases; junction bases outside the gene matches: 7. Per germline, CDR1 MGHRA and CDR2 YSYEKL. The CDR3 contains 14 residues. The CDR3 bases are TGCGCCAGCAGCCCCCGGGACAGCTTGTACGAGCAGTACTTC. As protein: CASSPRDSLYEQYF.

A few counts support this clonotype. V and J are TRBV3-1 and TRBJ2-7, with no clear D. The ends were cut back, 0 bases at V and 6 bases at J, with 18 bases in the middle. Germline V gene data show CDR1 as LGHDT and CDR2 as YNNKEL (reference sequence). The CDR3 has 16 residues. The CDR3 reads CASSQDRNRPLFEQYF. CDR3 sequence (DNA): TGTGCCAGCAGCCAAGACCGAAACCGGCCCCTGTTCGAGCAGTACTTC.

This clonotype was detected ten times or more. The J gene is TRBJ1-2, the V gene TRBV28; possibly TRBD1 for D (6 bases). This CDR3 has 14 amino acids. Germline values: CDR1 MDHEN, CDR2 SYDVKM. Trimming stripped 10 bases from V and 0 bases from J, with 15 bases between. The CDR3 DNA reads TGTGCCACCGGGGGCAGCCCAGCTAACTATGGCTACACCTTC. Translating gives CATGGSPANYGYTF.

This clonotype came up many times. The chain combines TRBV27 with TRBJ1-1; possible D gene TRBD1, 5 bases. Germline assignment: CDR1 MNHEY and CDR2 SMNVEV (reference sequence). The CDR3 is 12 amino acids. V lost 6 bases and J 8 bases, leaving 13 bases between the germline ends. CDR3 sequence: CASRGNRQEAFF. CDR3 DNA: TGTGCCAGCAGGGGAAATCGACAGGAAGCTTTCTTT.

In this sample, this clonotype turned up many times. The rearrangement links TRBV5-1 to TRBJ2-5; no reliable D call. CDR3 length equals 14 residues. The V gene's germline CDR1 is SGHRS and CDR2 YFSETQ. Trimming stripped 4 bases from V and 5 bases from J, with 15 bases between. The CDR3 here is CASSLGMMGETQYF. In nucleotides, the CDR3 is TGCGCCAGCAGCCTAGGGATGATGGGGGAGACCCAGTACTTC.

The rearrangement joins TRBV12-3 or TRBV12-4 to TRBJ2-5; 7 positions match TRBD1. The CDR3 has 14 residues. Trimming removed 5 bases from V and 8 bases from J; junction bases left unmatched: 11. The DNA for the CDR3 is TGTGCCAGCAGTCCGGGACAGTTCTCCGGAACCCAGTACTTC. This encodes CASSPGQFSGTQYF.

In its sample, this clonotype was seen many times. V and J are TRBV6-1 and TRBJ2-5; D may match TRBD1 or TRBD2 (5 bases each). The V end was cut by 6 bases, the J end by 5 bases, with 19 bases between. From germline, CDR1 is MNHNS and CDR2 SASEGT. The CDR3 covers 15 residues. CDR3 sequence (DNA): TGTGCCAGCAGGGAACCGGGACGGGGACGGGAGACCCAGTACTTC. Its translation is CASREPGRGRETQYF.

The V and J genes are TRBV6-2 or TRBV6-3 and TRBJ1-5; 7 bases align to TRBD1. V shed 5 bases, J shed 6 bases, and the junction held 7 bases outside the gene matches. This CDR3 contains 14 residues. Germline V gene lookup returns CDR1 MNHEY and CDR2 SVGEGT. The CDR3 DNA reads TGTGCCAGCAGTCAACAGGGGCGGGTTCAGCCCCAGCATTTT. Translating gives CASSQQGRVQPQHF.